These T cell receptor beta chains were read from a single sample in a study of T cells in Graves' hyperthyroidism and ophthalmopathy. TCRdb reprocessed the multiplex PCR reads via MiXCR and lists one record per CDR3 protein. Of 350,000 to 400,000 distinct CDR3 sequences in the sample, 14% to 15% are singletons; the top ten hold 30% to 35%. The sequenced material came from blood. These receptors were obtained from a woman aged 25 to 39 with Graves' hyperthyroidism. Each CDR3 is given with its conserved first and last residue. The order of the fields is J gene, V gene, clone size, CDR3 protein. Size is stated for part of the rows, as once, few or many counts, or as a class when the clone is expanded.

TRBJ2-7 | TRBV3-1 | many | CASSQVISGANYEQYF
TRBJ2-5 | TRBV28 | many | CASSQQGATETQYF
TRBJ1-2 | TRBV27 | NA | CASSSGPTSPIGYTF
TRBJ2-1 | TRBV9 | many | CASSVGGGGSYNEQFF
TRBJ1-1 | TRBV24-1 | few | CATSDLGQRAFF
TRBJ2-7 | TRBV24-1 | NA | CATSDPGTSGTEQYF
TRBJ1-5 | TRBV19 | NA | CASSIPNGGHYGQPQHF
TRBJ1-2 | TRBV3-1 | many | CASSQDYNAGYTF
TRBJ2-7 | TRBV18 | NA | CASSPPRSVYEQYF
NA | TRBV12-3/TRBV12-4 | NA | CASSHGQGAYEQFF
TRBJ2-5 | TRBV15 | few | CATSREVGVRETQYF
TRBJ2-3 | TRBV5-1 | NA | CASSSKTGLAGADTQYF
TRBJ2-7 | TRBV6-1 | many | CASRTRGLTSYEQYF
TRBJ1-6 | TRBV4-1 | NA | CASSQVSSPLHF
TRBJ2-3 | TRBV12-3/TRBV12-4 | few | CASSLRGAGGYTQYF
TRBJ2-1 | TRBV20-1 | many | CSARDLSGREVNEQFF
TRBJ2-5 | TRBV11-2 | many | CASSADRGETQYF
TRBJ2-2 | TRBV6-1 | NA | CASNIQGAPTGELFF
TRBJ2-7 | TRBV28 | few | CASTKHYEQYF
TRBJ1-2 | TRBV6-6 | NA | CASSPQGPDGYTF
TRBJ2-4 | TRBV20-1 | many | CSARDRREWLNKGGKNIQYF